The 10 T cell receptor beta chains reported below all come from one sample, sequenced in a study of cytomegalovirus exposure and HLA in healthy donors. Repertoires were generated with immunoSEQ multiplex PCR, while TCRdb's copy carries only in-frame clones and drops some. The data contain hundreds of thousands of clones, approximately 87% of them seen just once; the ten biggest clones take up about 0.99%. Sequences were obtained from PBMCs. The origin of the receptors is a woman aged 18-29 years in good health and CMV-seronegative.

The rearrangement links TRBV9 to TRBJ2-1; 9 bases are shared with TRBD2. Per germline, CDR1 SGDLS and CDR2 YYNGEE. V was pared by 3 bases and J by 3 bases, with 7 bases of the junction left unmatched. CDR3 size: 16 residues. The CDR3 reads CASSAPSGEGYNEQFF. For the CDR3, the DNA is TGTGCCAGCAGCGCTCCTAGCGGGGAGGGCTACAATGAGCAGTTCTTC. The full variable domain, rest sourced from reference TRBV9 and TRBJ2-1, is DSGVTQTPKHLITATGQRVTLRCSPRSGDLSVYWYQQSLDQGLQFLIQYYNGEERAKGNILERFSAQQFPDLHSELNLSSLELGDSALYFCASSAPSGEGYNEQFFGPGTRLTVL.

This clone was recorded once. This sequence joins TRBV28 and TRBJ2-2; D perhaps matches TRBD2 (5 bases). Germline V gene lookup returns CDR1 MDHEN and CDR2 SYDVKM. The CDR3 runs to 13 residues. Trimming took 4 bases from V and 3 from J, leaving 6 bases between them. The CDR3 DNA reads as TGTGCCAGCAGTTGGACTGACACCGGGGAGCTGTTTTTT. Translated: CASSWTDTGELFF.

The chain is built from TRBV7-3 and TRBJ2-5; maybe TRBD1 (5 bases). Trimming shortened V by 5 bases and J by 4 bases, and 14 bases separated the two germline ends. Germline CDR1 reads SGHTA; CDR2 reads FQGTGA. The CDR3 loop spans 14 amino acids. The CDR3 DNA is TGTGCCAGCAGCCAGGGCTTGACGGGAGAGACCCAGTACTTC. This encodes CASSQGLTGETQYF. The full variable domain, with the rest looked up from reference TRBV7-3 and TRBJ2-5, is GAGVSQTPSNKVTEKGKYVELRCDPISGHTALYWYRQSLGQGPEFLIYFQGTGAADDSGLPNDRFFAVRPEGSVSTLKIQRTERGDSAVYLCASSQGLTGETQYFGPGTRLLVL.

CDR3 sequence: CASSPSLAKNIQYF. Here the CDR3 DNA reads TGTGCCAGCAGCCCCTCCCTAGCCAAAAACATTCAGTACTTC. This chain connects TRBV6-5 to TRBJ2-4; the D is unclear. Trimming removed 6 bases from V and 0 bases from J, with 9 bases in between. Per germline, CDR1 MNHEY and CDR2 SVGAGI. This CDR3 region has 14 residues.

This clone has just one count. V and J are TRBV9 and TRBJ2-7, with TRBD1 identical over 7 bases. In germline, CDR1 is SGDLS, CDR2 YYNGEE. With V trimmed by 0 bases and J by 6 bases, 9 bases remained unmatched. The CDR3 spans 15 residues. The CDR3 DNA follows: TGTGCCAGCAGCGTAGGAGGAAGGGGGCTAGGCGAGCAGTACTTC. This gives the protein CASSVGGRGLGEQYF.

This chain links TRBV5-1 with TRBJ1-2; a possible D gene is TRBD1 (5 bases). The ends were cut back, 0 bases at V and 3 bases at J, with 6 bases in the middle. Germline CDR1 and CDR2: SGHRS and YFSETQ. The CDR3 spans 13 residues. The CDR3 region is CASSLGGDYGYTF. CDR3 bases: TGCGCCAGCAGCTTGGGGGGGGACTATGGCTACACCTTC. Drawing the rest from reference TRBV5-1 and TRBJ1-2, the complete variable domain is KAGVTQTPRYLIKTRGQQVTLSCSPISGHRSVSWYQQTPGQGLQFLFEYFSETQRNKGNFPGRFSGRQFSNSRSEMNVSTLELGDSALYLCASSLGGDYGYTFGSGTRLTVV.

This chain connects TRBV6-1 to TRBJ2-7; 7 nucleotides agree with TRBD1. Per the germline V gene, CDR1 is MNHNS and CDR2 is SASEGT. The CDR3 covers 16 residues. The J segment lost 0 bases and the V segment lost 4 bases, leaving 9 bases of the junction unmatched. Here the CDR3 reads CASSAHTGDPSYEQYF. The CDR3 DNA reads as TGTGCCAGCAGTGCCCACACAGGGGATCCCTCCTACGAGCAGTACTTC.

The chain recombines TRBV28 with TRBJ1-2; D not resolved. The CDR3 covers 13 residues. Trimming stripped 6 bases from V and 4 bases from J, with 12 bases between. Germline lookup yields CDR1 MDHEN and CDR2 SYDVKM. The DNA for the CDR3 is TGTGCCAGCAGGGTGGGCGAAGGCTATGGCTACACCTTC. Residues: CASRVGEGYGYTF.

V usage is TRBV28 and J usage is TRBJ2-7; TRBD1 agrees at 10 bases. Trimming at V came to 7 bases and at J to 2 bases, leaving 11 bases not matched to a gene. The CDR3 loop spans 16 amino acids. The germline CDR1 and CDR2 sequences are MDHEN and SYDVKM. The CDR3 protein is CASTLEGTGATYEQYF. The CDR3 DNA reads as TGTGCCAGCACCCTGGAGGGGACAGGGGCTACCTACGAGCAGTACTTC.

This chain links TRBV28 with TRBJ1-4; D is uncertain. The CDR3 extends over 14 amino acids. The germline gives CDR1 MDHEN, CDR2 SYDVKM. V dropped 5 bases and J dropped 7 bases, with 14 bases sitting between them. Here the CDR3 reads CASSLNGSGEKLFF. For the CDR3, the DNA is TGTGCCAGCAGTCTAAACGGTTCCGGTGAAAAACTGTTTTTT.